Listed here are 17 T cell receptor beta chains from one sample, sequenced in a study of Graves' ophthalmopathy and Graves' hyperthyroidism. TCR beta CDR3 amplification used RNA transcripts. RT-PCR in the first round used HTBI primers; a second-round multiplex PCR followed. TCRdb reprocessed the multiplex PCR reads with MiXCR, giving one entry per CDR3 protein. The data contain about 740,000 distinct CDR3 sequences, roughly 41% of them singletons. The sample was peripheral blood. The receptor set was obtained from an adult man with Graves' ophthalmopathy.

Ten or more counts support this clonotype. The chain employs TRBV5-6 and TRBJ1-6; 9 nucleotides align to TRBD1. The CDR3 is 15 residues long. The germline V gene encodes CDR1 SGHDT and CDR2 YYEEEE. V shed 1 base, J shed 5 bases, and the junction held 1 base outside the gene matches. CDR3 bases: TGTGCCAGCAGCTTGTGGGACAGGGATAATTCACCCCTCCACTTT. The encoded protein is CASSLWDRDNSPLHF.

The chain couples TRBV7-9 to TRBJ2-2, with D perhaps matching TRBD2 (6 bases). Trimming left V 8 bases short and J 8 bases short, with 21 bases between. CDR1 and CDR2 from the germline V gene are SEHNR and FQNEAQ (reference sequence). This CDR3 has 15 residues. DNA for the CDR3: TGTGCCAGCTCCGGGGGATCCCCGGTAGAGGGGGAGCTGTTTTTT. Its protein is CASSGGSPVEGELFF.

For this clonotype: The junction departs from the called germline gene at one end, perhaps through a read error. V is TRBV10-2 and J is TRBJ2-7; the match to TRBD1 covers 7 bases. This CDR3 has 17 residues. The germline CDR1 and CDR2 sequences are WSHSY and SAAADI. Here the CDR3 reads CASSREVDRARPDEQYF. CDR3 nucleotide sequence: TGTGCCAGCAGTCGAGAAGTAGACAGGGCGCGTCCCGACGAGCAGTACTTC.

This chain uses TRBV7-9 with TRBJ2-7; maybe TRBD2 (6 bases). The CDR3 covers 15 residues. V lost 6 bases, J lost 2 bases, and 17 bases lay in between. Germline V gives CDR1 SEHNR, CDR2 FQNEAQ (reference sequence). The CDR3, as DNA: TGTGCCAGCAGTAGCGGCGGCCCTGGCCCCTACGAGCAGTACTTC. It yields the protein CASSSGGPGPYEQYF.

This clonotype was detected once. A clone one base away is much larger, so this may be a read error. The V call is TRBV6-5, the J call TRBJ2-7, with D possibly TRBD1 on 6 matching bases. The CDR3 runs to 12 residues. From germline, CDR1 is MNHEY and CDR2 SVGAGI. CDR3 sequence reads: CARRATQGEQYF. In DNA, the CDR3 is TGCGCCAGGAGAGCTACGCAGGGGGAGCAGTACTTC.

The sample holds a few counts of this clonotype. This rearrangement joins TRBV2 to TRBJ2-7, with D tentatively TRBD1 (6 bases). Trimming left V 7 bases short and J 7 bases short, with 14 bases between. Germline V CDR1 and CDR2: SNHLY, FYNNEI. The length of the CDR3 is 12 residues. The CDR3 nucleotides are TGTGCCAGCACCGAGGAAGGGGGAGAGCAGTACTTC. Its protein product is CASTEEGGEQYF.

The chain uses TRBV7-3 and TRBJ2-1; D is undetermined. From germline, CDR1 is SGHTA and CDR2 FQGTGA. The CDR3 has 12 residues. Trimming shortened V by 5 bases and J by 4 bases, and 6 bases separated the two germline ends. For the CDR3, the DNA is TGTGCCAGCAGCCAACGGTACAATGAGCAGTTCTTC. This encodes CASSQRYNEQFF.

This clonotype was found a few times. The gene calls are TRBV7-9 and TRBJ2-2; D is unclear. Germline CDR1 SEHNR, CDR2 FQNEAQ (reference sequence). V dropped 6 bases and J dropped 1 base, with 6 bases sitting between them. The CDR3 has 13 amino acids. CDR3 region: CASRRQNTGELFF. The DNA of the CDR3 is TGTGCCAGCAGACGACAGAACACCGGGGAGCTGTTTTTT. Full variable domain (missing parts from reference TRBV7-9 and TRBJ2-2): DTGVSQNPRHKITKRGQNVTFRCDPISEHNRLYWYRQTLGQGPEFLTYFQNEAQLEKSRLLSDRFSAERPKGSFSTLEIQRTEQGDSAMYLCASRRQNTGELFFGEGSRLTVL.

A few counts support this clonotype. The chain couples TRBV12-3 or TRBV12-4 to TRBJ2-2; D perhaps matches TRBD1 (6 bases). The CDR3 extends over 12 amino acids. V lost 4 bases to trimming and J lost 14 bases, with 14 bases between them. Here the CDR3 reads CASSYRAMFLFF. CDR3 sequence (DNA): TGTGCCAGCAGTTACAGGGCCATGTTCCTGTTTTTT.

This clonotype was observed at least ten times. The chain employs TRBV7-3 and TRBJ2-2; the D gene is possibly TRBD1 (6 bases). The V and J ends lost 3 bases and 5 bases respectively, with 13 bases between them. The CDR3 runs 15 residues. The germline V gene has CDR1 SGHTA and CDR2 FQGTGA. The CDR3 coding sequence is TGTGCCAGCAGCTTTGCCGGGACAATGACCGGGGAGCTGTTTTTT. It yields the protein CASSFAGTMTGELFF.

In this sample, this clonotype turned up a few times. This chain uses TRBV2 with TRBJ2-7, with TRBD2 identical over 7 bases. This CDR3 spans 15 amino acids. CDR1 and CDR2 (germline): SNHLY, FYNNEI. Germline trimming cut 8 bases from V and 4 bases from J; bases unmatched to any gene: 14. The chain's CDR3 is CASGLGWRGIYEQYF. In nucleotides, the CDR3 is TGTGCCAGCGGGTTAGGTTGGCGGGGGATTTACGAGCAGTACTTC.

The DNA for the CDR3 is TGTGCCACTAAGGAATGGGGGCTCGGCGGGGAGCTGTTTTTT. Its translation is CATKEWGLGGELFF. This chain connects TRBV25-1 to TRBJ2-2, with D maybe TRBD1 (6 bases). Trimming cost V 10 bases and J 7 bases, with 19 bases left between them. CDR1 MGHDK and CDR2 SYGVNS come from the germline V gene. The CDR3 runs to 14 residues.

About this clonotype itself: A much larger clone lies a single base off, so this may be a read error. The chain carries TRBV25-1 and TRBJ2-2; unclear D gene. This CDR3 comprises 13 residues. Germline CDR1 and CDR2: MGHDK and SYGVNS. The ends were cut back, 7 bases at V and 4 bases at J, with 10 bases in the middle. CDR3 DNA: TGTGCCAGCACCCTCCTACCCACCGGGGAGCTGTTTTTT. This gives the protein CASTLLPTGELFF.

With regard to this clonotype: An end of the junction does not agree with germline; a read error may underlie this. V usage is TRBV9 and J usage is TRBJ1-6; 7 bases are shared with TRBD1. The CDR3 length is 17 residues. The germline CDR1 and CDR2 sequences are SGDLS and YYNGEE. The CDR3 nucleotides read TGCGCCAGCAGCTCTCCAGCAAGAGGGGGCAATAATTCACCCCTCCACTTT. Protein product: CASSSPARGGNNSPLHF. Full variable domain (rest looked up from reference TRBV9 and TRBJ1-6): DSGVTQTPKHLITATGQRVTLRCSPRSGDLSVYWYQQSLDQGLQFLIQYYNGEERAKGNILERFSAQQFPDLHSELNLSSLELGDSALYFCASSSPARGGNNSPLHFGNGTRLTVT.

This clonotype was found a few times. This rearrangement joins TRBV6-6 to TRBJ2-7, with D perhaps TRBD2 (5 bases). The CDR3 loop spans 13 amino acids. V was shortened by 3 bases and J by 3 bases, with 9 bases between the two germline ends. Germline CDR1 and CDR2: MNHNY and SVGAGI (reference sequence). The CDR3 bases are TGTGCCAGCAGTTATTTAGCGAACTACGAGCAGTACTTC. This encodes CASSYLANYEQYF.

Remarks on this clonotype: A much larger clone is a single base away; this may be a read error. The V gene is TRBV19, the J gene TRBJ2-6; 8 bases are shared with TRBD2. The CDR3 length is 16 residues. Germline V gene sequence: CDR1 LNHDA, CDR2 SQIVND (reference sequence). The CDR3 DNA follows: TGTGCCAGTAGTATAGTGGGGCTCGGGGGGGGCAACGTCCTGACTTTC. Encoded protein: CASSIVGLGGGNVLTF.

Concerning this clonotype itself: A read error may account for a junction end that differs from germline. The gene calls are TRBV15 and TRBJ2-7, with unresolved D. The CDR3 runs 15 residues. Germline-derived CDR1 and CDR2 are LNHNV and YYDKDF (reference sequence). The CDR3 sequence: CASSLSQDGSYEQYF. DNA for the CDR3: TGTGCCAGCAGCTTAAGCCAGGATGGTTCCTACGAGCAGTACTTC.